This entry describes one T cell receptor beta chain. No antigen is known for it. These data are taken from a study of cytotoxic CD8 clonotypes in ibrutinib-treated CLL. Assay used: immunoSEQ multiplex PCR; TCRdb lists only in-frame clones, some missing. The sample contains tens of thousands of clones, less than 75% of which appear only once. Study results and limitations: Few clonotypes were public, and these shrank or held steady under treatment.

This clonotype was obtained from a human donor with chronic lymphocytic leukemia. The source material was PBMCs, sampled after 12 months of ibrutinib treatment.

The CDR3 region is CASSPPDSWGKLFF. The DNA of the CDR3 is TGCGCCAGCAGTCCCCCCGACAGTTGGGGAAAGCTGTTTTTT. The rearrangement uses TRBV5-1 and TRBJ1-4; tentative D call: TRBD1 (5 bases). CDR3 length: 14 residues. V was trimmed by 5 bases and J by 14 bases, leaving 22 bases between them. In germline, CDR1 is SGHRS, CDR2 YFSETQ.